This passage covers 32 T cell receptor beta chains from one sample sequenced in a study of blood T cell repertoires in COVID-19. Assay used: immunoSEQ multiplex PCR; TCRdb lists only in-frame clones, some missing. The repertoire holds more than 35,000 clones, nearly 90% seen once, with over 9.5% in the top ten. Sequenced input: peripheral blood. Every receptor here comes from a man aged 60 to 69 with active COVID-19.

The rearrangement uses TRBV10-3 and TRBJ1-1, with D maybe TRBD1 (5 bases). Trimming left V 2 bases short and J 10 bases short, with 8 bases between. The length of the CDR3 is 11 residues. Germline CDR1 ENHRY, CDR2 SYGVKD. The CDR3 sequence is CAISEAGRAFF. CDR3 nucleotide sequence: TGTGCCATCAGTGAGGCGGGACGAGCTTTCTTT.

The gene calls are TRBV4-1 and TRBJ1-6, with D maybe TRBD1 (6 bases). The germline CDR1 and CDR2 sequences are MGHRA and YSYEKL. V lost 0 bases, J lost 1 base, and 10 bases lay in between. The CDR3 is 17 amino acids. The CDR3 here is CASSQENRESYNSPLHF. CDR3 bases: TGCGCCAGCAGCCAAGAGAACAGGGAGTCCTATAATTCACCCCTCCACTTT.

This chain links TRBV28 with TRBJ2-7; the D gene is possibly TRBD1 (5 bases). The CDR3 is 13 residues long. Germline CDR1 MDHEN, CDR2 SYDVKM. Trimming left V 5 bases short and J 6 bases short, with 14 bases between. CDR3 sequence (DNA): TGTGCCAGCAGTAGCCAGACAGTCGGCGAGCAGTACTTC. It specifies CASSSQTVGEQYF. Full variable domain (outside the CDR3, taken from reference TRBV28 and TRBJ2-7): DVKVTQSSRYLVKRTGEKVFLECVQDMDHENMFWYRQDPGLGLRLIYFSYDVKMKEKGDIPEGYSVSREKKERFSLILESASTNQTSMYLCASSSQTVGEQYFGPGTRLTVT.

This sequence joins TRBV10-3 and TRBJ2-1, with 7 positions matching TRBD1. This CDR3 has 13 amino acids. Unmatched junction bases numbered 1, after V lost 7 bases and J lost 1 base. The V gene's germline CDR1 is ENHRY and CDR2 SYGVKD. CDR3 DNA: TGTGCCATCACGGGACAGTCCTACAATGAGCAGTTCTTC. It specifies CAITGQSYNEQFF.

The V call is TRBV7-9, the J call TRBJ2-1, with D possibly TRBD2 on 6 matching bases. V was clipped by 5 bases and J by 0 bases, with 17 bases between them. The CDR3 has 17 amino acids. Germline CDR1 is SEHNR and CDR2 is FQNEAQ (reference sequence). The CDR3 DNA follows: TGTGCCAGCAGCCCCCGCGGGCGGGGTAACTCCTACAATGAGCAGTTCTTC. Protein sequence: CASSPRGRGNSYNEQFF.

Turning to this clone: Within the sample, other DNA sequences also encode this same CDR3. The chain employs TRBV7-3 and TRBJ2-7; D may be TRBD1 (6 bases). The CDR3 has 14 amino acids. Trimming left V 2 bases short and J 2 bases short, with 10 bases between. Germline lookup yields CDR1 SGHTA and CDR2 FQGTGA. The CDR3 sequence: CASSLSAGAYEQYF. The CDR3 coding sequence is TGTGCCAGCAGCTTATCGGCAGGGGCCTACGAGCAGTACTTC.

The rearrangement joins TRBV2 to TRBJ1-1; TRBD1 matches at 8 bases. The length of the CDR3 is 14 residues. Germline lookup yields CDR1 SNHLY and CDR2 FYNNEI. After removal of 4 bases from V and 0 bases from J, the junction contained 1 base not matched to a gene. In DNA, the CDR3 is TGTGCCAGCAGTGCAGGGGGCCTGAACACTGAAGCTTTCTTT. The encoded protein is CASSAGGLNTEAFF.

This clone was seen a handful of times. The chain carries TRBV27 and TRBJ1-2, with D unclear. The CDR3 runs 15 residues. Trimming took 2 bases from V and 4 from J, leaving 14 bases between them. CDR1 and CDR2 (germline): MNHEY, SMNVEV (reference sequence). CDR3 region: CASSLGYSLGYGYTF. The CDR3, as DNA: TGTGCCAGCAGTTTAGGTTACAGTCTCGGCTATGGCTACACCTTC.

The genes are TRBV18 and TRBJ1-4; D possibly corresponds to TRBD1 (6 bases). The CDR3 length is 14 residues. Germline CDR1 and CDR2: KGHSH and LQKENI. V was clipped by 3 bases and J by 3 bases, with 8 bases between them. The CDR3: CASSPGQPNEKLFF. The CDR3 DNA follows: TGTGCCAGCTCACCCGGACAGCCTAATGAAAAACTGTTTTTT.

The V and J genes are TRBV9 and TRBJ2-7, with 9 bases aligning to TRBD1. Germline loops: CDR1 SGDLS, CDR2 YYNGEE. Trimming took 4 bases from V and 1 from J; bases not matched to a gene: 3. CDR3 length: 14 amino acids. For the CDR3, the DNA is TGTGCCAGCAGCCAACAGGGGGCTTCCTACGAGCAGTACTTC. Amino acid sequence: CASSQQGASYEQYF.

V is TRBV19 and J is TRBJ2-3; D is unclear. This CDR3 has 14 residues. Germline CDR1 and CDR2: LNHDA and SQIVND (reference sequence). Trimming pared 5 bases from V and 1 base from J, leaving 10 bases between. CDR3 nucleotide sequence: TGTGCCAGTAGTTCGGGTTCCCGCACAGATACGCAGTATTTT. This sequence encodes CASSSGSRTDTQYF.

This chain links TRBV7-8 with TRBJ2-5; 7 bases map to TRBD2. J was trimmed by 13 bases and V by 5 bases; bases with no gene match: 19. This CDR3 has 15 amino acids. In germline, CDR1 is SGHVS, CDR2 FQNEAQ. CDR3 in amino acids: CASSGGDSTLGISYF. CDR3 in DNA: TGTGCCAGCAGCGGGGGGGACTCCACCCTAGGAATCTCGTACTTC. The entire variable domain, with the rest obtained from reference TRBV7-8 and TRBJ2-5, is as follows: GAGVSQSPRYKVAKRGQDVALRCDPISGHVSLFWYQQALGQGPEFLTYFQNEAQLDKSGLPSDRFFAERPEGSVSTLKIQRTQQEDSAVYLCASSGGDSTLGISYFGPGTRLLVL.

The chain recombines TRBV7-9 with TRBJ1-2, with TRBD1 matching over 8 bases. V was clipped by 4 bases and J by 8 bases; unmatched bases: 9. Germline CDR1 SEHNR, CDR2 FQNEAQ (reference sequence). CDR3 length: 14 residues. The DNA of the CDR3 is TGTGCCAGCAGCTCTTTCCAGGGGGCGAGGGGCTACACCTTC. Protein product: CASSSFQGARGYTF.

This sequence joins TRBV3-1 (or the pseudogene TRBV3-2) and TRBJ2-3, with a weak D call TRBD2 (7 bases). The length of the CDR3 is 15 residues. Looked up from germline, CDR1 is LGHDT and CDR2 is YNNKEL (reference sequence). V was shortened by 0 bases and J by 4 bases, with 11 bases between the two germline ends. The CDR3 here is CASSQEGGLSDTQYF. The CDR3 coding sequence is TGTGCCAGCAGCCAAGAGGGGGGGCTATCAGATACGCAGTATTTT.

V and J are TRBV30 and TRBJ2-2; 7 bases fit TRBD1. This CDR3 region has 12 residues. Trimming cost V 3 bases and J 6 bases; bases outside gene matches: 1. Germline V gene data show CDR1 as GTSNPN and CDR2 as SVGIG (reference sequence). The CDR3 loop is CAWRQGAGELFF. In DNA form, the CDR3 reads TGTGCCTGGAGGCAGGGGGCCGGGGAGCTGTTTTTT.

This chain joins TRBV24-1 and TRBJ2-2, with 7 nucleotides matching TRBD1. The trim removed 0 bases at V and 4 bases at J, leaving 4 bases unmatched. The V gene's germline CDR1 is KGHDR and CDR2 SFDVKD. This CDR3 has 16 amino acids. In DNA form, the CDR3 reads TGTGCCACCAGTGATTTGAACAGGGGTCCCACCGGGGAGCTGTTTTTT. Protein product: CATSDLNRGPTGELFF.

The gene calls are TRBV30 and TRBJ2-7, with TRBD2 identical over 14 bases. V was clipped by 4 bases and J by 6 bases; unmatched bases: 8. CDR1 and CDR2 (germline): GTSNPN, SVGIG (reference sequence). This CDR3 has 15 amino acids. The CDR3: CAWTRGLAGGGEQYF. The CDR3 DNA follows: TGTGCCTGGACGCGAGGACTAGCGGGAGGAGGCGAGCAGTACTTC.

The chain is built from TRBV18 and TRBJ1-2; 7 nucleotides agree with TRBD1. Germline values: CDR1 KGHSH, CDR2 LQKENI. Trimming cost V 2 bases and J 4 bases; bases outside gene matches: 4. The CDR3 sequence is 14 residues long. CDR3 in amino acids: CASSPETGTYGYTF. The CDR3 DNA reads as TGTGCCAGCTCACCAGAGACAGGGACCTATGGCTACACCTTC.

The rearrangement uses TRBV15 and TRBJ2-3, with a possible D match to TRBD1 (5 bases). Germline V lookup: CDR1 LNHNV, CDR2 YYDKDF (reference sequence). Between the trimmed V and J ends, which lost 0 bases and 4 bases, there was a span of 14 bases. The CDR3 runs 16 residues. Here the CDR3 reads CATSRDLEGASDTQYF. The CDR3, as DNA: TGTGCCACCAGCAGAGACCTAGAAGGGGCGTCAGATACGCAGTATTTT.

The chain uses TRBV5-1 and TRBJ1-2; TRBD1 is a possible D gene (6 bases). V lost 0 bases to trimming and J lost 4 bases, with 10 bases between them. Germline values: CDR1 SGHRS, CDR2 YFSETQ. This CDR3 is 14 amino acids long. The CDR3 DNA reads TGCGCCAGCAGCTTGGCCCTGGGGGCCTATGGCTACACCTTC. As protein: CASSLALGAYGYTF.

Written as DNA, the CDR3 is TGTGCCAGCAGTTTGGGTGCCGGGAATGAGCAGTTCTTC. Its translation: CASSLGAGNEQFF. The rearrangement joins TRBV28 to TRBJ2-1; D remains ambiguous. V lost 3 bases and J lost 7, with 10 bases in between. The CDR3 contains 13 residues. Germline V CDR1 and CDR2: MDHEN, SYDVKM. Full variable domain (missing parts from reference TRBV28 and TRBJ2-1): DVKVTQSSRYLVKRTGEKVFLECVQDMDHENMFWYRQDPGLGLRLIYFSYDVKMKEKGDIPEGYSVSREKKERFSLILESASTNQTSMYLCASSLGAGNEQFFGPGTRLTVL.

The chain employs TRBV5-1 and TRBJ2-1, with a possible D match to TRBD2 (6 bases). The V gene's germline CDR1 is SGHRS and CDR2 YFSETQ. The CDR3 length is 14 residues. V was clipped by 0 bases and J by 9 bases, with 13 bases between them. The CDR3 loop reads CASSLAPTSSEQFF. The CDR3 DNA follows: TGCGCCAGCAGCTTGGCCCCGACTAGTTCTGAGCAGTTCTTC. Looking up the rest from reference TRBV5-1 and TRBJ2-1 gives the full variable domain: KAGVTQTPRYLIKTRGQQVTLSCSPISGHRSVSWYQQTPGQGLQFLFEYFSETQRNKGNFPGRFSGRQFSNSRSEMNVSTLELGDSALYLCASSLAPTSSEQFFGPGTRLTVL.

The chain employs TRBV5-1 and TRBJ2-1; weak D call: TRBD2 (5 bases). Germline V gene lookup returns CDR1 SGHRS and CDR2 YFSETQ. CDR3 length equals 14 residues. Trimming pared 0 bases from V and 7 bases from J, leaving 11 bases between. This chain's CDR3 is CASSLAADLNEQFF. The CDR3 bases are TGCGCCAGCAGCTTGGCAGCGGATTTGAATGAGCAGTTCTTC.

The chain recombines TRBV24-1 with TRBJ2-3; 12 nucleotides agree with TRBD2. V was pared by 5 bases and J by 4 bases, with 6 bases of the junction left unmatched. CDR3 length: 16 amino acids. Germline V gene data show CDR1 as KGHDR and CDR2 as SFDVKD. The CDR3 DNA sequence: TGTGCCACCAGTGGACGGACTAGCGGGGTGTCAGATACGCAGTATTTT. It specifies CATSGRTSGVSDTQYF.

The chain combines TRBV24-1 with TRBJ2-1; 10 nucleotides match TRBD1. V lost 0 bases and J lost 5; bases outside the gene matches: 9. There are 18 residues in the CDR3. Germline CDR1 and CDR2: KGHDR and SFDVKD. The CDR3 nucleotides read TGTGCCACCAGTGATTTGAAGGCTGCTGGACAGGGGGACAATGAGCAGTTCTTC. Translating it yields CATSDLKAAGQGDNEQFF.

The CDR3 DNA follows: TGCGCCAGCAGCTCGGGACTAGCGGGAGTGGAGGAGACCCAGTACTTC. Translated: CASSSGLAGVEETQYF. The chain links TRBV5-1 to TRBJ2-5; 14 nucleotides agree with TRBD2. In germline, CDR1 is SGHRS, CDR2 YFSETQ. V gave up 3 bases and J gave up 5 bases; unmatched junction bases: 6. The CDR3 sequence is 16 residues long.

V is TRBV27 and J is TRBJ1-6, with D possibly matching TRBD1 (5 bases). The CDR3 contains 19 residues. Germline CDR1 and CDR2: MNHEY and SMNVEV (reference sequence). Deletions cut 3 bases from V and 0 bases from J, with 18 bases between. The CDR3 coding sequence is TGTGCCAGCAGTTTTAACCTTCAGGGCCAGAGCTCCTATAATTCACCCCTCCACTTT. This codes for CASSFNLQGQSSYNSPLHF.

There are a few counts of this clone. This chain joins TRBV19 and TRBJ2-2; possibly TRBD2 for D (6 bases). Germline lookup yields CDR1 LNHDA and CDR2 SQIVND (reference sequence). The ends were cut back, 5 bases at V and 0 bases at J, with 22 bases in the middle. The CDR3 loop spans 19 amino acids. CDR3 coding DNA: TGTGCCAGTAGTTCGACACCCGGGACGGGACTTTCGAACACCGGGGAGCTGTTTTTT. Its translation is CASSSTPGTGLSNTGELFF.

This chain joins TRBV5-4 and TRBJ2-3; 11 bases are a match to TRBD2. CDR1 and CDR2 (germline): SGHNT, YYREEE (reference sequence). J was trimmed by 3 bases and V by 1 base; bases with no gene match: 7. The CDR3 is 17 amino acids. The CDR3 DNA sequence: TGTGCCAGCAGCTTGAGGCTAGCGGGAGGAAGGACAGATACGCAGTATTTT. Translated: CASSLRLAGGRTDTQYF.

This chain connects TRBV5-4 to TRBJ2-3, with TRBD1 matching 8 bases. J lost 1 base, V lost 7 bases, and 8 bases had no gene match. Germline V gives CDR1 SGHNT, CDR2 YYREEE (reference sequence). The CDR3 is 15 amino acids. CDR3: CASVSGGSGTDTQYF. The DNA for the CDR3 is TGTGCCAGCGTTTCAGGGGGCTCGGGCACAGATACGCAGTATTTT.

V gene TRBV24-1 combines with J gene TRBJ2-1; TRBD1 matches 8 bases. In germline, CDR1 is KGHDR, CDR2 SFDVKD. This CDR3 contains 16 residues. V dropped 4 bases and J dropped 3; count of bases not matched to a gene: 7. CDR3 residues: CATSDPGQGSYNEQFF. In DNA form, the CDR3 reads TGTGCCACCAGTGACCCCGGACAGGGAAGCTACAATGAGCAGTTCTTC.

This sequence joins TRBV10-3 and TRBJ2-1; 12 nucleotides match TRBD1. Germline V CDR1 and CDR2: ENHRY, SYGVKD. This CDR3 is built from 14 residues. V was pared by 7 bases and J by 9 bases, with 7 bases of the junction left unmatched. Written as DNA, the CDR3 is TGTGCCATCAAGGGACAGGGGGCTAACAGTGAGCAGTTCTTC. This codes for CAIKGQGANSEQFF.